Listed below are T cell receptor beta chains from one sample, sequenced in a study of blood T cell repertoires in COVID-19. Only in-frame clones appear in the TCRdb table, and some are missing; sequencing was by immunoSEQ multiplex PCR. The sample gives more than 80,000 clones, 85% to 90% of which show up once; roughly 1.5% is in the top ten. Sequenced sample: peripheral blood. These receptors came from a human donor with active COVID-19. The donor label of this sample is uncertain. Both conserved end residues are part of each CDR3. Each record gives: J gene, V gene, CDR3 length, CDR3 protein.

TRBJ1-4,TRBV15,15,CATSRDRGTNEKLFF
TRBJ1-1,TRBV7-9,13,CASSSRQGIEAFF
TRBJ2-1,TRBV5-6,16,CASSLAILAGTNEQFF
TRBJ1-2,TRBV18,12,CASSPSGDGYTF
TRBJ2-7,TRBV14,14,CASSQHYSPLEQYF
TRBJ2-5,TRBV2,14,CASSGLAGQETQYF
TRBJ2-7,TRBV9,16,CASSVGGGQGAIEQYF
TRBJ1-1,TRBV18,14,CASSQGQVNTEAFF
TRBJ1-6,TRBV27,14,CASKYRGPNSPLHF
TRBJ2-2,TRBV30,16,CAWTGGRGQNTGELFF
TRBJ1-1,TRBV4-1,15,CASSITGTVNTEAFF
TRBJ2-3,TRBV6-4,13,CASSDQSTDTQYF
TRBJ2-4,TRBV7-2,14,CASSLRDSQDIQYF
TRBJ1-2,TRBV12-3/TRBV12-4,11,CASGQGYGYTF
TRBJ2-5,TRBV14,14,CASSQGRYQETQYF
TRBJ1-4,TRBV7-9,18,CASSSSDRALGRNEKLFF
TRBJ2-7,TRBV27,15,CASSFGAGGTYEQYF
TRBJ2-1,TRBV9,14,CASSVVGTDNEQFF